This is a list of T cell receptor beta chains from one sample in a study of OX40 agonist ivuxolimab in advanced cancers. Libraries were prepared by immunoSEQ multiplex PCR; TCRdb keeps only in-frame clonotypes and omits some of them. The sample yields 55,000 or so clones, 86% seen once. The specimen comprised CD4+ or CD8+ T cells sorted from blood, sampled in a trial of the OX40 agonist ivuxolimab. The receptors derive from an adult with an advanced solid tumor such as melanoma, head and neck, liver or kidney cancer. The CDR3 runs from the conserved cysteine through the conserved F or W.

TRBV19	TRBJ1-1	CASSIGGFTEAFF
TRBV11-2	TRBJ2-3	CASSPPLAVPDTQYF
TRBV27	TRBJ2-1	CASSLQGAIVTYNEQFF
TRBV7-9	TRBJ2-7	CASSLGRLSAPGSEQYF
TRBV5-1	TRBJ2-3	CASSKESDTQYF
TRBV6-5	TRBJ2-5	CASGRRQETQYF
TRBV27	TRBJ1-2	CASSLSPGNPGGYTF
TRBV11-2	TRBJ1-6	CASSIQIRGASPLHF
TRBV28	TRBJ1-5	CASSSYGGGNNQPQHF
TRBV12-1	TRBJ2-7	CAPWPGGANYEQYF
TRBV19	TRBJ2-6	CASSIVGSSSSGANVLTF
TRBV6-1	TRBJ1-1	CASKHRARTEAFF
TRBV5-1	TRBJ2-1	CASSPLAVSSYNEQFF
TRBV28	TRBJ2-7	CASSSGTSGSPRNEQYF
TRBV18	TRBJ2-6	CASSRANSGGANVLTF
TRBV19	TRBJ2-1	CASSLLAGGYNEQFF
TRBV19	TRBJ2-3	CASSPAGNRLTDTQYF
TRBV11-3	TRBJ2-2	CASSLGQDYTGELFF
TRBV30	TRBJ2-5	CAWSVGAETQYF
TRBV7-8	TRBJ1-4	CASSLTGVTNEKLFF
TRBV5-1	TRBJ1-4	CASSQGQPNEKLFF
TRBV7-3	TRBJ2-7	CASSPDRGPVYEQYF
TRBV10-2	TRBJ2-3	CASTYSGSQDTQYF
TRBV30	TRBJ2-7	CAWSVGTNAWQYF
TRBV29-1	TRBJ1-1	CSAEWAGDTEAFF
TRBV4-2	TRBJ1-2	CASSQRIPGQSNYGYTF
TRBV7-9	TRBJ2-3	CASILTQPTDTQYF
TRBV6-5	TRBJ2-5	CASSSRNPQETQYF
TRBV7-6	TRBJ2-7	CASSHGTSGRPDYEQYF
TRBV5-1	TRBJ2-3	CASSLGASGSADTQYF
TRBV5-4	TRBJ2-7	CASSQLAGGAYEQYF
TRBV11-2	TRBJ2-1	CASSLDLGGRYNEQFF
TRBV11-3	TRBJ2-7	CASSLGAYEQYF
TRBV19	TRBJ2-5	CASRVLGTAGTQYF
TRBV11-2	TRBJ2-5	CASSSDRGLETQYF
TRBV5-1	TRBJ2-5	CASKVFGTGGRVGYQETQYF
TRBV7-9	TRBJ1-4	CASSSDGATNEKLFF
TRBV25-1	TRBJ2-2	CASSGGQVNTGELFF
TRBV2	TRBJ2-1	CASRPPGYNEQFF
TRBV15	TRBJ1-2	CATSRGGTGNYGYTF
TRBV15	TRBJ1-5	CATSRDRSNQPQHF
TRBV18	TRBJ2-1	CASSPGTGRNNEQFF
TRBV18	TRBJ2-7	CASSPRGTAPEQYF
TRBV29-1	TRBJ2-5	CSVEGRTSYETQYF
TRBV9	TRBJ2-7	CASSPNVASRSHEQYF
TRBV28	TRBJ2-3	CASRGRGTDTQYF
TRBV6-5	TRBJ2-1	CASSDSYNEQFF
TRBV6-5	TRBJ1-2	CASSNRDGYTF
TRBV21-1	TRBJ2-7	CASSKLGRGEIEQYF